This TCR beta chain was captured by sequencing in a study of beta chain features in type 1 diabetes. About the research overall: Taken together, all samples contributed around 100,000,000 examined sorted cells.

V was pared by 3 bases and J by 3 bases, with 11 bases between. Per the germline V gene, CDR1 is SGHNT and CDR2 is YYREEE (reference sequence). CDR3 length equals 14 residues. The investigators reverse transcribed all of the isolated RNA, so they sequenced expressed TCRB transcripts. Several million reads per sample on average were obtained from naive, central memory and regulatory T cell samples. Clones were sequenced by immunoSEQ multiplex PCR, and TCRdb holds only the in-frame ones, with some missing. Altogether hundreds of thousands of clones are present, roughly 12% being singletons, with the ten largest covering around 0.0099%. Notes on this clone: Its antigen is unidentified.

Regarding the study as a whole: Researchers report that Type 1 diabetes patients had moderately but significantly shorter TCRB CDR3s across all four CD4+ subsets. VDJ junctions from type 1 diabetes patients carried fewer insertions and larger deletions.

Each of the CD4+ naive, central memory, regulatory and stem cell-like memory populations was sorted via CD45RO/CCR7/CD25/CD127/CD95/CD27. The sequenced sample consisted of naive CD4+ T cells from blood. The genes are TRBV5-4 and TRBJ2-3; D is perhaps TRBD1 (6 bases). This receptor was obtained from a woman younger than 30 with type 1 diabetes. The CDR3 nucleotides read TGTGCCAGCAGCTGGACCCAGGGGACAGATACGCAGTATTTT. Translated, it gives CASSWTQGTDTQYF.